Below, one TCR beta chain is given with its context. This entry belongs to a study of blood T cell repertoires in COVID-19. Turning to the study itself: COVID-19 samples collected from the United States, Italy and Spain covered acute and convalescent phases.

Study processing details: Amplified reference gene primers provided the basis for estimating nucleated cell counts. The repertoire was sequenced with immunoSEQ multiplex PCR; TCRdb's copy has only in-frame clones and lacks some. V and J calls plus clone size are reproduced from that table; the DNA served to infer D and trimming. Here the sample spans 120,000 or so clones, roughly 88% being singletons. The origin of this receptor is a man between 45 and 60 years old with acute or convalescent COVID-19. The sample consisted of peripheral blood.

The chain's CDR3 is CASSLDGGQETQYF. The CDR3 DNA follows: TGTGCCAGCAGCTTAGACGGAGGCCAAGAGACCCAGTACTTC. The rearrangement joins TRBV11-2 to TRBJ2-5; D might be TRBD2 (5 bases). V was trimmed by 0 bases and J by 1 base, leaving 6 bases between them. CDR3 size: 14 residues. The germline CDR1 and CDR2 sequences are SGHAT and FQNNGV.